Listed below are T cell receptor beta chains from one sample, sequenced in a study of OX40 agonist ivuxolimab in advanced cancers. TCRdb's copy holds only in-frame clones and misses some; the assay was immunoSEQ multiplex PCR. Of under 65,000 clones in the sample, nearly 90% are singletons; the top ten hold approximately 13%. The sample consisted of CD4+ or CD8+ T cells sorted from blood, taken in a trial of the OX40 agonist ivuxolimab. These receptors were collected from an adult with an advanced solid tumor such as melanoma, head and neck, liver or kidney cancer. CDR3s include the opening cysteine and the closing phenylalanine or tryptophan. The D gene is left open where the match is weak. Only some rows state a clone size, as once, few, many or a class for expanded clones.

V	D	J	size	DNA	CDR3
TRBV5-1	TRBD2	TRBJ2-2	few	TGCGCCAGCAGCCCATTTCATTTAGCGGGTCTCACCGGGGAGCTGTTTTTT	CASSPFHLAGLTGELFF
TRBV6-6	-	TRBJ2-1	many	TGTGCCAGCAGTTCTCCCTACAATGAGCAGTTCTTC	CASSSPYNEQFF
TRBV6-1	TRBD2	TRBJ2-1	-	TGTGCCAGCAGTGAAGCACTAGCGGACCTCAATGAGCAGTTCTTC	CASSEALADLNEQFF
TRBV30	-	TRBJ2-1	once	TGTGCCTGGAGTAGGGTGAACAATGAGCAGTTCTTC	CAWSRVNNEQFF
TRBV28	-	TRBJ1-5	few	TGTGCCAGCAGTTACCAGAGATATCAGCCCCAGCATTTT	CASSYQRYQPQHF
TRBV2	-	TRBJ1-2	-	TGTGCCAGCAGTGAAGGGGCTGGATATGGCTACACCTTC	CASSEGAGYGYTF
TRBV13	-	TRBJ2-5	-	TGTGCCAGCAGCTTAAGGGGGGAGACCCAGTACTTC	CASSLRGETQYF
TRBV7-9	TRBD2	TRBJ2-3	-	TGTGCCAGCAGCGATGGGACTAGCGGGAACACAGATACGCAGTATTTT	CASSDGTSGNTDTQYF
TRBV4-3	TRBD2	TRBJ2-3	few	TGCGCCAGCAGCCAAGGGCTAGCGGGATTCACAGATACGCAGTATTTT	CASSQGLAGFTDTQYF
TRBV19	-	TRBJ2-1	once	TGTGCCAGTAGTTCCGTTGCAGGACTGCTAGAGGAGCAGTTCTTC	CASSSVAGLLEEQFF
TRBV11-2	-	TRBJ2-4	few	TGTGCCAGCAGCTCATCGGACCTGGCCAAAAACATTCAGTACTTC	CASSSSDLAKNIQYF
TRBV6-5	-	TRBJ2-7	-	TGTGCCAGCAGTTACGGGCTGGACGAGCAGTACTTC	CASSYGLDEQYF
TRBV9	-	TRBJ1-1	-	TGTGCCAGCAGCGTAGCCGGGAACACTGAAGCTTTCTTT	CASSVAGNTEAFF
TRBV29-1	-	TRBJ2-3	-	TGCAGCGTCCCTTGGCGGACTAGCACAGATACGCAGTATTTT	CSVPWRTSTDTQYF
TRBV5-8	-	TRBJ1-5	-	TGTGCCAGCAGCTTGCGGATGAGAGGCAATCAGCCCCAGCATTTT	CASSLRMRGNQPQHF
TRBV7-9	-	TRBJ1-2	-	TGTGCCAGCAGCTCGACAGATTATCAGGACCCTAACTATGGCTACACCTTC	CASSSTDYQDPNYGYTF
TRBV6-5	-	TRBJ1-4	-	TGTGCCAGCAGTGCAGACAGGAGGGGTGAAAAACTGTTTTTT	CASSADRRGEKLFF
TRBV7-2	TRBD1	TRBJ2-3	-	TGTGCCAGCAGTTCAACCGGGACAGGACATTATTATAGCACAGATACGCAGTATTTT	CASSSTGTGHYYSTDTQYF
TRBV28	-	TRBJ2-7	-	TGTGCCAGCGGTAGAAAGAGACTCCCAACAGAGCAGTACTTC	CASGRKRLPTEQYF
TRBV11-2	-	TRBJ2-1	-	TGTGCCAGCAGCTTGGGATCCGACTACAATGAGCAGTTCTTC	CASSLGSDYNEQFF
TRBV28	TRBD2	TRBJ2-7	-	TGTGCCAGCAGCACCCGCGGGAAGCGGGGGTACGAGCAGTACTTC	CASSTRGKRGYEQYF
TRBV13	-	TRBJ2-3	once	TGTGCCAGCAGCTTAGAAGTAGATACGCAGTATTTT	CASSLEVDTQYF
TRBV7-3	-	TRBJ1-1	-	TGTGCCAGCAGCTTAGGCGCAGAGAACACTGAAGCTTTCTTT	CASSLGAENTEAFF
TRBV11-2	-	TRBJ2-1	-	TGTGCCAGCAGCTTAGATAAACAGTTCTTC	CASSLDKQFF
TRBV5-1	-	TRBJ2-1	-	TGCGCCAGCAGCTTGAAAGGGTTAAATGAGCAGTTCTTC	CASSLKGLNEQFF
TRBV28	-	TRBJ1-2	-	TGTGCCAGCAGTTTAAGGGGCCGGCCCAACTATGGCTACACCTTC	CASSLRGRPNYGYTF
TRBV30	-	TRBJ1-1	-	TGTGCCTGGAGTGTACACGGAAACACTGAAGCTTTCTTT	CAWSVHGNTEAFF
TRBV9	TRBD1	TRBJ2-1	-	TGTGCCAGCAGCGTCACTTTGGGTACAGGGGCCCACAATGAGCAGTTCTTC	CASSVTLGTGAHNEQFF
TRBV6-5	-	TRBJ2-3	-	TGTGCCAGCGCTGGGAGGACTAGCACAGATACGCAGTATTTT	CASAGRTSTDTQYF
TRBV13	-	TRBJ2-1	-	TGTGCCAGCAGCTTAGGGGGCCTCAATGAGCAGTTCTTC	CASSLGGLNEQFF
TRBV5-1	TRBD1	TRBJ2-1	-	TGCGCCAGCAGCGACCGGGACAGGGGACACAATGAGCAGTTCTTC	CASSDRDRGHNEQFF
TRBV7-9	TRBD1	TRBJ1-6	-	TGTGCCAGCAGCTTACAGGGGGCGCTTTCACCCCTCCACTTT	CASSLQGALSPLHF
TRBV13	-	TRBJ1-2	-	TGTGCCAGCAGCCCTGACAGGTTTCGCGGCTACACCTTC	CASSPDRFRGYTF
TRBV7-9	-	TRBJ2-1	-	TGTGCCAGCCAAGACCTGAGAGAGCAGTTCTTC	CASQDLREQFF
TRBV19	TRBD2	TRBJ2-1	-	TGTGCCAGTAGTCTCGCGGGGGGCAGCTACAATGAGCAGTTCTTC	CASSLAGGSYNEQFF
TRBV9	TRBD2	TRBJ2-2	-	TGTGCCAGCAGCGTAGCGGGAGGCGGACCAGCAGCTTACACCGGGGAGCTGTTTTTT	CASSVAGGGPAAYTGELFF
TRBV30	-	TRBJ1-1	few	TGTGCCTGGAGCCGGTCCTTTGAAGCTTTCTTT	CAWSRSFEAFF
TRBV7-2	TRBD2	TRBJ2-4	-	TGTGCCAGCAGCTCCTTTAGCGGGAGTAACGCCAAAAACATTCAGTACTTC	CASSSFSGSNAKNIQYF
TRBV27	TRBD1	TRBJ2-1	-	TGTGCCAGCAGTTCCGGGACAGGGGGTCGAAATGAGCAGTTCTTC	CASSSGTGGRNEQFF
TRBV6-6	TRBD1	TRBJ1-5	medium-sized	TGTGCCAGCAGCCCCGACAGGGGAGGGGGCAATCAGCCCCAGCATTTT	CASSPDRGGGNQPQHF
TRBV4-1	-	TRBJ1-1	few	TGCGCCAGCAGCCAAGATAGCAGAAACACTGAAGCTTTCTTT	CASSQDSRNTEAFF
TRBV19	TRBD1	TRBJ2-7	once	TGTGCCAGTAGTGCCGGGACAGGGTCCTACGAGCAGTACTTC	CASSAGTGSYEQYF
TRBV7-9	TRBD1	TRBJ1-2	-	TGTGCCAGCCGTTCGACAGGGGCTATTTCAGGCTACACCTTC	CASRSTGAISGYTF
TRBV7-8	TRBD2	TRBJ2-7	-	TGTGCCAGCAGCTTAGCTCAAGGACTAGCGGGAGTGTCCTACGAGCAGTACTTC	CASSLAQGLAGVSYEQYF
TRBV9	TRBD2	TRBJ2-2	-	TGTGCCAGCAGCGCGGCTAGCGGCCAACCCGGGGAGCTGTTTTTT	CASSAASGQPGELFF
TRBV19	TRBD1	TRBJ1-5	-	TGTGCCAGTAGTGACAGGGATGATCAGCCCCAGCATTTT	CASSDRDDQPQHF
TRBV7-2	TRBD1	TRBJ1-3	once	TGTGCCAGCAGCTTCGGGACAGGGTTGATTGGAAACACCATATATTTT	CASSFGTGLIGNTIYF
TRBV5-4	-	TRBJ1-2	-	TGTGCCAGCAGCTTGTTGGGAGGGGATGGCTACACCTTC	CASSLLGGDGYTF
TRBV5-5	-	TRBJ1-1	-	TGTGCCAGCAGTTGGGCCCGACCGGCCGTGAACACTGAAGCTTTCTTT	CASSWARPAVNTEAFF
TRBV6-4	TRBD1	TRBJ2-3	-	TGTGCCAGCAGTGACCAAGGGGGCGAAGATACGCAGTATTTT	CASSDQGGEDTQYF
TRBV30	-	TRBJ1-6	-	TGTGCCTTCGGATATTCACCCCTCCACTTT	CAFGYSPLHF
TRBV7-3	-	TRBJ2-2	-	TGTGCCAGCAGCTTAACGGGCCAGTTCACCGGGGAGCTGTTTTTT	CASSLTGQFTGELFF
TRBV7-9	-	TRBJ2-1	-	TGTGCCAGCAGCCCGAGGACTAACAATGAGCAGTTCTTC	CASSPRTNNEQFF